The present T cell receptor (beta chain) was sequenced within a study of blood T cell repertoires in COVID-19. Patients at the Seattle site were enrolled during active infection and followed longitudinally. J gave up 2 bases and V 1 base, and 10 bases lay outside the gene matches. Germline CDR1 and CDR2: SGHTS and YDEGEE. The CDR3 has 17 residues. Only one count was recorded for this clone. The table came from immunoSEQ multiplex PCR; TCRdb's copy has only in-frame clones and leaves some out. This repertoire shows about 270,000 clones, around 84% found once; its top ten account for almost 1.5%. The sample was peripheral blood. The TCR was taken from a human donor with COVID-19, enrolled during active disease. The donor label of this sample is uncertain. The rearrangement links TRBV5-8 to TRBJ2-7; 9 bases line up with TRBD1. In nucleotides, the CDR3 is TGTGCCAGCAGCTTGACGAGGGGGACAGGGAAACCCTACGAGCAGTACTTC. It is translated as CASSLTRGTGKPYEQYF.